This T cell receptor beta chain is drawn from a study of T cell repertoires in cytomegalovirus infection. Via MiXCR, TCRdb re-called the reads, giving one row per CDR3 protein. The sample holds 150,000 to 200,000 distinct CDR3 sequences; roughly 27% are singletons and the top ten take about 31%. This clonotype has a handful of counts. Germline V CDR1 and CDR2: SGHVS, FQNEAQ. Trimming shortened V by 5 bases and J by 6 bases, and 11 bases separated the two germline ends. The CDR3 has 13 amino acids. The chain joins TRBV7-8 to TRBJ1-5, with D uncertain. The sequence was obtained from a human donor in good health (CMV status not recorded). Some clones in this sample may be carry-over from other donors' samples. Sequencing was carried out using PBMCs. For the CDR3, the DNA is TGTGCCAGCAGCCTGATACAGACTCAGCCCCAGCATTTT. Amino acid sequence: CASSLIQTQPQHF. Drawing the rest from reference TRBV7-8 and TRBJ1-5, the complete variable domain is GAGVSQSPRYKVAKRGQDVALRCDPISGHVSLFWYQQALGQGPEFLTYFQNEAQLDKSGLPSDRFFAERPEGSVSTLKIQRTQQEDSAVYLCASSLIQTQPQHFGDGTRLSIL.